The clone carrying this TCR beta chain showed up just once. What it binds is unknown. This CDR3 spans 16 amino acids. V was cut by 4 bases and J by 2 bases, with 14 bases left in between. Germline V gene sequence: CDR1 LNHDA, CDR2 SQIVND (reference sequence). This record comes from a study of immune evolution from preneoplasia to lung adenocarcinoma. Notes on the study in general: Compared with EGFR-mutant or double wild-type lesions, KRAS-mutant nodules were more clonal.

Generated by immunoSEQ multiplex PCR, the TCRdb table keeps only in-frame clones and is missing some. This table holds a few thousand clones, 70% to 80% found once. The sequence derives from a person between 35 and 59 years old with lung adenocarcinoma. Some clones in this sample may be carry-over from other donors' samples. Sequencing was carried out using FFPE invasive lung adenocarcinoma tissue. This sequence joins TRBV19 and TRBJ1-4, with D uncertain. The CDR3: CASSRAGRITNEKLFF. CDR3 bases: TGTGCCAGTAGTAGGGCCGGGAGGATTACTAATGAAAAACTGTTTTTT.